This TCR beta chain appears in the sequencing data of a study of blood T cell repertoires in COVID-19. Across the whole study: The analysed material was cDNA or gDNA that came from T cells, B-cell-depleted T cells, or PBMCs.

The V gene lost 7 bases and the J gene lost 0 bases, with 4 bases spanning the gap. The CDR3 totals 11 residues. The V gene's germline CDR1 is DFQATT and CDR2 SNEGSKA (reference sequence). All enrollees were about 18 to 89 years old and from fewer than 25 US areas. Cohort assignment relied on participant-reported clinical history. Methods used by the authors: For nucleated cells, counts were estimated from reference gene primer amplification. Profiled with immunoSEQ multiplex PCR; TCRdb holds only in-frame clones, not every one. V and J calls and clone size are as listed in that table; D and trimming were resolved from the DNA. Among around 300,000 clones, 90% were seen once, and the ten largest hold 1.7%.

The genes are TRBV20-1 and TRBJ2-4; D remains unclear. This receptor was identified in a woman aged 18-35 years with acute COVID-19. Sequencing was carried out using PBMCs or T cells enriched from blood (not recorded which). Here the CDR3 DNA reads TGCAGTGGTATAGCCAAAAACATTCAGTACTTC. Amino acid sequence: CSGIAKNIQYF.